The source of this T cell receptor beta chain is a study of T cell responses to AZD1222 COVID-19 vaccine (dated by TCRdb to the early 2020s). With regard to the full study: A total of more than 230 trial participants underwent TCR sequencing, of whom about 200 had received two doses of AZD1222 and some 25 had received two doses of the MenACWY control vaccine. Trial participants were enrolled by age into 18-55, 56-69 and 70-plus year subgroups, with approximately 160, 26 and 62 TCR-sequenced participants respectively.

General conclusions and limits of the study: No day 14 peak-response samples were available, so repertoires were characterized only after the peak T cell response. Conclusions about previously exposed vaccinees were limited because only six AZD1222 recipients were SARS-CoV-2 seropositive at baseline. Epitopes outside the regions mutated in the B.1.351 and B.1.1.7 variants were reportedly recognized by nearly half of the unique spike-specific TCRs. After two AZD1222 doses, spike-specific TCR breadth and depth were significantly higher than at day 0 and than in MenACWY recipients. In the small 56-69-year group, the increase in depth fell short of significance, most likely because of low power. Most participants were white British and females outnumbered males, and the authors suggested that clonal diversity may have been underestimated. The whole spike protein was spanned by vaccine-associated CD4 TCRs, and dominant responses were seen in regions 160-218 and 743-854.

The time point tag for this specimen amounts to: about 28 days (+/-7) after the second vaccine dose. AZD1222 recipients given second doses at about 4 weeks or at about 12 weeks were pooled, since spike-specific TCR depth and breadth were not found to differ between the two schedules. Samples from vaccinated people were obtained from the UK trials COV001 and COV002, which included a single-blind randomized controlled phase 2/3 trial of AZD1222 (ChAdOx1 nCoV-19) in healthy adults. For TCRbeta chain sequencing, PBMC samples were collected from trial participants at day 0 and at day 28 after the second dose. V sheds 0 bases and J sheds 2 bases, leaving 16 bases between their ends. The CDR3 covers 17 residues, taking in both the cysteine and the phenylalanine. Only CDR3 DNA is held: 51 bases, read in frame from base 1. CDR1 and CDR2 are drawn from the germline V gene: KGHSY, FQNENV. The CDR3 regions of human TCRbeta chains were subjected to immunosequencing. The study's own analysis went as follows. TCRs in the repertoires were compared against a reference library of SARS-CoV-2-specific TCRs that had been generated with the MIRA antigen-specificity platform. Breadth meant the fraction of unique TCRs that were SARS-CoV-2-associated, whereas depth meant the fraction of total T cells that were SARS-CoV-2-associated. Each spike-specific TCR was assigned to its reactive spike region and to a CD4 or CD8 class using the MIRA data. Log10-transformed breadth and depth values were compared by one-way ANOVA with Sidak's multiple comparisons tests. TCRdb's version of the immuneACCESS table is confined to in-frame rearrangements and falls short of the full clone set. An unresolved V gene accounts for under half of the shortfall where checked; the remainder is of unknown origin. V and J calls and clone size are those listed in that table; D and trimming were worked out from the DNA. This sample comprises roughly 100,000 clones, about 88% of them detected only once. Together, the top ten hold approximately 15% of the sample.

A remark on this clone: The antigen this receptor binds is unknown. Per-base qualities were not stored, and no clone one base away is much larger.

The material sequenced was peripheral blood, taken 28 days after the second AZD1222 dose. The chain was built from TRBV16 and TRBJ1-1; the D gene cannot be named for sure. The origin of this receptor is an adult who received the AZD1222 COVID-19 vaccine. The CDR3 amino acid sequence is: CASSQSVAQRPNTEAFF. Read as DNA, the sequence is TGTGCCAGCAGCCAATCAGTAGCCCAAAGACCCAACACTGAAGCTTTCTTT.